Below are 28 T cell receptor beta chains sequenced from a single sample in a study of blood T cell repertoires in COVID-19. Here immunoSEQ multiplex PCR was the method, and the copy in TCRdb shows in-frame clones only, minus some. The table shows nearly 100,000 clones, with 70% to 90% occurring only once. The specimen sequenced was peripheral blood. The receptors originated from a man of 80 years or more with acute or convalescent COVID-19.

The V call is TRBV11-2, the J call TRBJ2-2; TRBD2 is a possible D gene (5 bases). Germline CDR1 reads SGHAT; CDR2 reads FQNNGV. The CDR3 loop spans 15 amino acids. V shed 4 bases and J shed 7 bases, with 16 bases lying between them. The CDR3 loop reads CASSSFGQGSGELFF. The CDR3 DNA reads as TGTGCCAGCAGCTCATTCGGGCAAGGGAGCGGGGAGCTGTTTTTT.

The chain employs TRBV5-8 and TRBJ2-1; possible D gene TRBD1, 7 bases. CDR3 length: 16 amino acids. Germline V gene sequence: CDR1 SGHTS, CDR2 YDEGEE. Trimming removed 0 bases at V and 9 bases at J, with 19 bases between. The CDR3, as DNA: TGTGCCAGCAGCTTGGCCTCAGGGGGGCCTCCTCGTGAGCAGTTCTTC. Amino acid sequence: CASSLASGGPPREQFF.

V and J are TRBV18 and TRBJ2-1, with a tentative D call TRBD1 (5 bases). The CDR3 totals 12 residues. V was cut by 6 bases and J by 7 bases, with 10 bases left in between. Per the germline V gene, CDR1 is KGHSH and CDR2 is LQKENI. CDR3 sequence reads: CASSGRGNEQFF. In DNA form, the CDR3 reads TGTGCCAGCTCGGGTAGGGGTAATGAGCAGTTCTTC.

The rearrangement joins TRBV5-5 to TRBJ2-7, with 12 bases lining up with TRBD1. After removal of 4 bases from V and 6 bases from J, the junction contained 5 bases not matched to a gene. The CDR3 consists of 14 residues. Looked up from germline, CDR1 is SGHKS and CDR2 is YYEKEE (reference sequence). Here the CDR3 reads CASSPGQGAGEQYF. The CDR3 DNA reads TGTGCCAGCAGCCCGGGACAGGGGGCGGGCGAGCAGTACTTC.

This chain's CDR3 is CASSTPNRRVNTGELFF. The CDR3 nucleotides read TGTGCCAGTAGTACCCCGAACAGGAGGGTGAACACCGGGGAGCTGTTTTTT. The V and J genes are TRBV19 and TRBJ2-2; D is perhaps TRBD2 (6 bases). The CDR3 loop spans 17 amino acids. Germline CDR1 LNHDA, CDR2 SQIVND (reference sequence). V was shortened by 4 bases and J by 1 base, with 16 bases between the two germline ends. Looking up the rest from reference TRBV19 and TRBJ2-2 gives the full variable domain: DGGITQSPKYLFRKEGQNVTLSCEQNLNHDAMYWYRQDPGQGLRLIYYSQIVNDFQKGDIAEGYSVSREKKESFPLTVTSAQKNPTAFYLCASSTPNRRVNTGELFFGEGSRLTVL.

This clone is a singleton in its sample. The chain couples TRBV29-1 to TRBJ1-1, with D possibly matching TRBD1 (5 bases). The CDR3 loop spans 15 amino acids. Germline values: CDR1 SQVTM, CDR2 ANQGSEA. V was trimmed by 1 base and J by 2 bases, leaving 14 bases between them. The CDR3 loop reads CSVEGMQGLNTEAFF. CDR3 DNA sequence: TGCAGCGTTGAAGGAATGCAGGGCCTAAACACTGAAGCTTTCTTT.

This clone was recorded a few times. The rearrangement uses TRBV7-8 and TRBJ2-1, with a possible D match to TRBD1 (6 bases). CDR1 and CDR2 from the germline V gene are SGHVS and FQNEAQ. The CDR3 spans 17 residues. The V gene lost 1 base and the J gene lost 5 bases, with 18 bases spanning the gap. CDR3 nucleotides: TGTGCCAGCAGCTTAGGGAGTGGCAGGGGCCAGAACAATGAGCAGTTCTTC. Protein: CASSLGSGRGQNNEQFF. Full variable domain (rest looked up from reference TRBV7-8 and TRBJ2-1): GAGVSQSPRYKVAKRGQDVALRCDPISGHVSLFWYQQALGQGPEFLTYFQNEAQLDKSGLPSDRFFAERPEGSVSTLKIQRTQQEDSAVYLCASSLGSGRGQNNEQFFGPGTRLTVL.

V gene TRBV6-2 or TRBV6-3 combines with J gene TRBJ1-1; 7 nucleotides match TRBD1. CDR3 length: 16 residues. V shed 6 bases, J shed 2 bases, and the junction held 12 bases outside the gene matches. Germline V CDR1 and CDR2: MNHEY, SVGEGT. The CDR3 bases are TGTGCCAGCAGCCTCGGGCCTTGGGACAGAAACACTGAAGCTTTCTTT. It encodes CASSLGPWDRNTEAFF.

The chain recombines TRBV6-5 with TRBJ2-7; 7 bases map to TRBD2. CDR1 and CDR2 (germline): MNHEY, SVGAGI. CDR3 size: 14 residues. Trimming at V came to 7 bases and at J to 2 bases, leaving 8 bases not matched to a gene. This chain's CDR3 is CASIGLAAPYEQYF. In DNA, the CDR3 is TGTGCCAGCATTGGGCTAGCGGCCCCCTACGAGCAGTACTTC.

This chain links TRBV18 with TRBJ2-1; 7 positions agree with TRBD1. The CDR3 is made up of 18 amino acids. Germline lookup yields CDR1 KGHSH and CDR2 LQKENI. V gave up 3 bases and J gave up 2 bases; unmatched junction bases: 13. The CDR3 DNA is TGTGCCAGCTCACCCGTCGCCGTGGGACAGTACCCCTACAATGAGCAGTTCTTC. Its protein is CASSPVAVGQYPYNEQFF.

V is TRBV9 and J is TRBJ2-7; TRBD1 agrees at 7 bases. This CDR3 spans 15 amino acids. V shed 4 bases and J 0 bases; nucleotides not matched to a gene: 7. Looked up from germline, CDR1 is SGDLS and CDR2 is YYNGEE. The CDR3 spells CASSPHGTDSYEQYF. DNA for the CDR3: TGTGCCAGCAGCCCTCACGGGACAGACTCCTACGAGCAGTACTTC.

The rearrangement uses TRBV9 and TRBJ2-7; D is undetermined. In germline, CDR1 is SGDLS, CDR2 YYNGEE. V was shortened by 4 bases and J by 5 bases, with 16 bases between the two germline ends. This CDR3 region has 14 residues. The CDR3, as DNA: TGTGCCAGCAGCCCTCAGGCCACCAGTAACGAGCAGTACTTC. This translates into CASSPQATSNEQYF.

The V call is TRBV28, the J call TRBJ2-2; 7 positions match TRBD1. Unmatched junction bases numbered 3, after V lost 5 bases and J lost 6 bases. The CDR3 totals 13 residues. Germline lookup yields CDR1 MDHEN and CDR2 SYDVKM. CDR3 region: CASSRDSAGELFF. Written as DNA, the CDR3 is TGTGCCAGCAGTCGGGACAGCGCCGGGGAGCTGTTTTTT.

The CDR3 nucleotides read TGTGCCTGGGATCCTACAGGGAGGGACACTGAAGCTTTCTTT. It translates to CAWDPTGRDTEAFF. V usage is TRBV30 and J usage is TRBJ1-1; weak D call: TRBD1 (6 bases). The CDR3 sequence is 14 residues long. Trimming pared 5 bases from V and 3 bases from J, leaving 16 bases between. The germline V gene encodes CDR1 GTSNPN and CDR2 SVGIG (reference sequence).

The chain carries TRBV6-6 and TRBJ2-5; TRBD2 is a possible D gene (5 bases). The CDR3 covers 13 residues. Germline V lookup: CDR1 MNHNY, CDR2 SVGAGI (reference sequence). V shed 2 bases and J shed 5 bases, with 9 bases lying between them. The CDR3 reads CASSYGGQETQYF. The CDR3 DNA is TGTGCCAGCAGTTACGGCGGGCAGGAGACCCAGTACTTC.

V is TRBV2 and J is TRBJ2-1, with 9 bases matching TRBD2. J gave up 7 bases and V 4 bases, and 8 bases lay outside the gene matches. The germline gives CDR1 SNHLY, CDR2 FYNNEI. This CDR3 region has 15 residues. CDR3 region: CASSVAAGGWNEQFF. Here the CDR3 DNA reads TGTGCCAGCAGTGTAGCAGCGGGAGGATGGAATGAGCAGTTCTTC.

CDR3 in DNA: TGTGCCAGCAGTGGCCCGACGCGGAGCTTCTCCTACAATGAGCAGTTCTTC. Its translation: CASSGPTRSFSYNEQFF. The chain joins TRBV2 to TRBJ2-1, with D hard to call. CDR3 length: 17 residues. Looked up from germline, CDR1 is SNHLY and CDR2 is FYNNEI. The V end lost 4 bases, the J end lost 0 bases, and 16 bases lay between the germline ends.

This chain joins TRBV24-1 and TRBJ1-3, with 9 bases lining up with TRBD1. The CDR3 runs to 15 residues. The germline CDR1 and CDR2 sequences are KGHDR and SFDVKD. J lost 2 bases, V lost 4 bases, and 2 bases had no gene match. The CDR3 bases are TGTGCCACCAGTGAGGGGGACAGGGCTGGAAACACCATATATTTT. As protein: CATSEGDRAGNTIYF.

The gene calls are TRBV7-9 and TRBJ2-3, with D possibly being TRBD1 (5 bases). The CDR3 extends over 14 amino acids. CDR1 SEHNR and CDR2 FQNEAQ come from the germline V gene (reference sequence). Trimming removed 1 base at V and 9 bases at J, with 14 bases between. In nucleotides, the CDR3 is TGTGCCAGCAGCTTAGTTCTTGGGCAGGGAACGCAGTATTTT. Its translation: CASSLVLGQGTQYF.

The DNA of the CDR3 is TGTGCCACCACCCCCCCAGGGACAAGGAACACTGAAGCTTTCTTT. Protein: CATTPPGTRNTEAFF. The chain carries TRBV28 and TRBJ1-1, with D possibly matching TRBD1 (6 bases). Germline V gives CDR1 MDHEN, CDR2 SYDVKM. The V gene lost 10 bases and the J gene lost 1 base, with 19 bases spanning the gap. This CDR3 spans 15 amino acids.

The chain has TRBV30 and TRBJ1-6, with 12 bases aligning to TRBD1. Germline values: CDR1 GTSNPN, CDR2 SVGIG (reference sequence). The V segment lost 2 bases and the J segment 9 bases; nucleotides outside the gene matches: 14. The CDR3 spans 18 residues. The CDR3 DNA reads TGTGCCTGGAGTCTTTCCGGGACAGGGGGCCCAGCCGGTTCACCCCTCCACTTT. As protein: CAWSLSGTGGPAGSPLHF.

This rearrangement joins TRBV13 to TRBJ2-5; tentative D call: TRBD1 (6 bases). CDR1 and CDR2 from the germline V gene are PRHDT and FYEKMQ (reference sequence). The CDR3 spans 14 residues. With 5 bases removed from V and 5 bases from J, the gap between germline ends came to 15 bases. CDR3 in amino acids: CASSLSDRRETQYF. As DNA, the CDR3 is TGTGCCAGCAGCCTATCTGACAGGCGGGAGACCCAGTACTTC. Using reference TRBV13 and TRBJ2-5 for the parts outside the CDR3, the full variable domain is AAGVIQSPRHLIKEKRETATLKCYPIPRHDTVYWYQQGPGQDPQFLISFYEKMQSDKGSIPDRFSAQQFSDYHSELNMSSLELGDSALYFCASSLSDRRETQYFGPGTRLLVL.

The table lists this clone with a count of one. This chain connects TRBV27 to TRBJ1-5; no reliable D call. Germline CDR1 and CDR2: MNHEY and SMNVEV (reference sequence). This CDR3 is built from 13 residues. Trimming left V 3 bases short and J 4 bases short, with 7 bases between. The CDR3 bases are TGTGCCAGCAGTTTTGCAGATAATCAGCCCCAGCATTTT. Translation: CASSFADNQPQHF.

The rearrangement links TRBV3-1 (or the pseudogene TRBV3-2) to TRBJ2-1; unclear D gene. The V gene lost 2 bases and the J gene lost 7 bases, with 6 bases spanning the gap. This CDR3 contains 12 residues. In germline, CDR1 is LGHDT, CDR2 YNNKEL (reference sequence). The CDR3 reads CASSQRSNEQFF. The CDR3 bases are TGTGCCAGCAGCCAAAGGAGTAATGAGCAGTTCTTC.

The J gene is TRBJ2-7, the V gene TRBV6-6; 9 bases line up with TRBD1. Germline V gives CDR1 MNHNY, CDR2 SVGAGI (reference sequence). This CDR3 is 14 amino acids long. The J segment lost 5 bases and the V segment lost 5 bases, leaving 7 bases of the junction unmatched. The DNA for the CDR3 is TGTGCCAGCAGTACCGGGACAGGGTATAACGAGCAGTACTTC. Residues: CASSTGTGYNEQYF.

The chain couples TRBV4-2 to TRBJ1-5, with D unresolved. The CDR3 is 13 residues long. V was clipped by 0 bases and J by 6 bases, with 6 bases between them. Germline V gene lookup returns CDR1 LGHNA and CDR2 YNFKEQ. CDR3 loop: CASSQEVSQPQHF. In DNA form, the CDR3 reads TGTGCCAGCAGCCAAGAAGTGAGTCAGCCCCAGCATTTT.

The gene calls are TRBV14 and TRBJ2-7; D possibly corresponds to TRBD2 (5 bases). Germline loops: CDR1 SGHDN, CDR2 FVKESK. V lost 5 bases to trimming and J lost 3 bases, with 8 bases between them. The CDR3 contains 12 residues. For the CDR3, the DNA is TGTGCCAGCAGCGGAGGAGTCTACGAGCAGTACTTC. Translation: CASSGGVYEQYF.

The genes are TRBV7-2 and TRBJ1-2; a possible D gene is TRBD1 (5 bases). In germline, CDR1 is SGHTA, CDR2 FQGNSA. Trimming cost V 1 base and J 6 bases, with 12 bases left between them. This CDR3 is 14 amino acids long. The CDR3 region has the DNA TGTGCCAGCAGCTTAGTGTCGGGGGGGGATGGCTACACCTTC. Its protein is CASSLVSGGDGYTF.